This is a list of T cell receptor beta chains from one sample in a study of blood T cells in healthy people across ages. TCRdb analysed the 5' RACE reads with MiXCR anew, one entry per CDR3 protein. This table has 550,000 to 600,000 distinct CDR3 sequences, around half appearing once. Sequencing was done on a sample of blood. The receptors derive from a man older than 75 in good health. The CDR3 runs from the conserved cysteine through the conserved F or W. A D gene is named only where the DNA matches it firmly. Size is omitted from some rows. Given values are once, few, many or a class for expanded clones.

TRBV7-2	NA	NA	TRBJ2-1	CASSLGPRALSSYNEQFF	TGTGCCAGCAGCTTAGGGCCGCGGGCCTTGAGCTCCTACAATGAGCAGTTCTTC
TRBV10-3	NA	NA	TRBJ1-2	CAISDDGNYGYTF	TGTGCCATCAGTGATGACGGAAACTATGGCTACACCTTC
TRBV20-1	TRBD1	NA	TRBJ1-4	CSAATGGEEKLFF	TGCAGTGCGGCTACAGGGGGCGAGGAAAAACTGTTTTTT
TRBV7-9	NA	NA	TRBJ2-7	CASSLRGVGLSEQYF	TGTGCCAGCAGCCTAAGGGGGGTTGGATTGAGCGAGCAGTACTTC
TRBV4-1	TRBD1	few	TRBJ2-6	CASSKTGVGANVLTF	TGCGCCAGCTCGAAGACAGGGGTTGGGGCCAACGTCCTGACTTTC
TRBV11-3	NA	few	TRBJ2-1	CASSSTGSSSYNEQFF	TGTGCCAGCAGCTCTACAGGGTCGAGCTCCTACAATGAGCAGTTCTTC
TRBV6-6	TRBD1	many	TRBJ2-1	CASSYSSDRDYEQFF	TGTGCCAGCAGTTACTCGTCGGACAGGGACTATGAGCAGTTCTTC
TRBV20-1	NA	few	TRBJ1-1	CSARGTLRADTEAFF	TGCAGTGCTAGAGGAACCCTTAGGGCGGACACTGAAGCTTTCTTT
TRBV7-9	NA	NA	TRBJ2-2	CASKDTNTGELFF	TGTGCCAGCAAGGACACGAACACCGGGGAGCTGTTTTTT
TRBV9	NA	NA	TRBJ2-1	CASSPNWGQETQFF	TGTGCCAGCAGCCCAAACTGGGGGCAAGAGACCCAGTTCTTC
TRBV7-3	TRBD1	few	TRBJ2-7	CASSFQTPLTGTGWGQYF	TGTGCCAGCAGCTTCCAGACGCCATTAACCGGGACAGGGTGGGGGCAGTACTTC
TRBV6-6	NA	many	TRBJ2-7	CASSYSYQGSSEQYF	TGTGCCAGCAGTTACTCGTACCAGGGGAGCAGCGAGCAGTACTTC
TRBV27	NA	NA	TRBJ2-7	CASSLNRANEQYF	TGTGCCAGCAGCCTCAACAGGGCCAACGAGCAGTACTTC
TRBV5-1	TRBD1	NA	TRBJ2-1	CASKSFNRGRRNEQFF	TGCGCCAGCAAGTCCTTCAACAGGGGACGACGGAATGAGCAGTTCTTC
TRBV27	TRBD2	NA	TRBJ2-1	CASSSFSGGGQHEQFF	TGTGCCAGCAGTTCCTTTAGCGGGGGGGGACAGCACGAGCAGTTCTTC
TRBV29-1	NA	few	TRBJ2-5	CSVVSVANQETQYF	TGCAGCGTAGTAAGCGTGGCCAATCAAGAGACCCAGTACTTC
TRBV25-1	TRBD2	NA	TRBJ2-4	CASRPTGTRGNIQYF	TGTGCCAGCAGACCTACCGGGACTAGGGGAAACATTCAGTACTTC
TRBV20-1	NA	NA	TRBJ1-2	CSAPRVTDYGYTF	TGCAGTGCTCCCAGGGTTACGGACTATGGCTACACCTTC
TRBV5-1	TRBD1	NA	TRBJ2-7	CASSLGTGAPPYEQYF	TGCGCCAGCAGCTTGGGGACAGGGGCCCCTCCCTACGAGCAGTACTTC
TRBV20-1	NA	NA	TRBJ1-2	CSASQGGGSNYGYTF	TGCAGTGCTAGTCAGGGTGGAGGGTCAAACTATGGCTACACCTTC
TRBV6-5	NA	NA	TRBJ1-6	CARSYAQGDSPLHF	TGTGCCCGCAGTTACGCACAGGGCGATTCACCCCTCCACTTT
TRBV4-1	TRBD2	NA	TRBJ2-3	CASSQVGTSGISTDTQYF	TGCGCCAGCAGCCAAGTTGGGACTAGCGGGATTAGCACAGATACGCAGTATTTT
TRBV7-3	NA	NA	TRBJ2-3	CASSPRGGQGTDTQYF	TGTGCCAGCAGCCCTCGTGGGGGACAAGGCACAGATACGCAGTATTTT
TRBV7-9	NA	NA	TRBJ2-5	CASSRPWGTQETQYF	TGTGCCAGCAGCCGGCCATGGGGGACCCAAGAGACCCAGTACTTC
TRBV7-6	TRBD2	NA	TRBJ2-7	CASSLGQGGPEQYF	TGTGCCAGCAGCTTAGGCCAGGGAGGGCCCGAGCAGTACTTC
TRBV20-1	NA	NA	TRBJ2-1	CSARSGQLTNEQFF	TGCAGTGCTAGAAGCGGGCAGCTCACTAATGAGCAGTTCTTC
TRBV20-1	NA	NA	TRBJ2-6	CSAVARFSGANVLTF	TGCAGTGCTGTAGCGAGATTCTCTGGGGCCAACGTCCTGACTTTC
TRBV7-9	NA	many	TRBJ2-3	CASSLISGADTQYF	TGTGCCAGCAGCTTAATTTCGGGGGCAGATACGCAGTATTTT
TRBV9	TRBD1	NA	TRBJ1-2	CASSAGQGRSGYTF	TGTGCCAGCAGCGCCGGACAGGGACGAAGTGGCTACACCTTC
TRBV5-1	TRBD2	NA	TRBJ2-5	CAGSPSGAETQYF	TGCGCCGGCAGCCCTAGCGGCGCAGAGACCCAGTACTTC
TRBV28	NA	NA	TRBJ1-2	CASEAGGPYGYTF	TGTGCCAGCGAGGCTGGGGGGCCCTATGGCTACACCTTC
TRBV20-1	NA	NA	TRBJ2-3	CSARDPGSRTDTQYF	TGCAGTGCTAGAGATCCAGGGAGCAGGACAGATACGCAGTATTTT
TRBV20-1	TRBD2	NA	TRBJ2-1	CSASSPIAGHNEQFF	TGCAGTGCTAGTTCCCCGATAGCGGGCCACAATGAGCAGTTCTTC
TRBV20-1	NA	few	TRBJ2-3	CSATRGAGELADTQYF	TGCAGTGCCACCCGGGGGGCGGGAGAGTTGGCAGATACGCAGTATTTT
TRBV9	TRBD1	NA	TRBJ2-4	CASSGQGNIQYF	TGTGCCAGCAGCGGACAGGGGAACATTCAGTACTTC
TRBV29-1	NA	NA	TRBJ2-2	CSVDGGRTGELFF	TGCAGCGTTGATGGGGGGCGCACCGGGGAGCTGTTTTTT
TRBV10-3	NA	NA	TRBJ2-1	CAISERMGTTDNEQFF	TGTGCCATCAGTGAGAGGATGGGGACGACAGACAATGAGCAGTTCTTC
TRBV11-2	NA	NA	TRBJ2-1	CASSLEPEQYRNEQFF	TGTGCCAGCAGCTTAGAGCCGGAACAGTACCGAAATGAGCAGTTCTTC
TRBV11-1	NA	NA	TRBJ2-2	CASSLVLAVNTGELFF	TGTGCCAGCAGCTTGGTACTAGCAGTAAACACCGGGGAGCTGTTTTTT
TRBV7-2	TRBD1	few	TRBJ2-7	CASSLLNRGRDEQYF	TGTGCCAGCAGCTTATTAAACAGGGGGCGCGACGAGCAGTACTTC
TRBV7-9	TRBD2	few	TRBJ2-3	CASRRLAGGDTQYF	TGTGCCAGCAGGAGACTAGCGGGAGGAGATACGCAGTATTTT
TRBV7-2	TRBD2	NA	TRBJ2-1	CASSLGTTKLGEQFF	TGTGCCAGCAGCCTCGGGACTACGAAACTCGGGGAGCAGTTCTTC
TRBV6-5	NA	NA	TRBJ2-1	CASGYAASVYNEQFF	TGTGCCAGCGGTTACGCGGCTAGCGTATACAATGAGCAGTTCTTC
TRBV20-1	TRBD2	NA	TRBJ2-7	CSAEPGTSGRFDEQYF	TGCAGTGCTGAGCCCGGGACTAGCGGGAGGTTCGACGAGCAGTACTTC
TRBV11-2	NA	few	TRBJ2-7	CASSSAGALTSYEQYF	TGTGCCAGCAGCTCGGCCGGGGCCCTTACGTCCTACGAGCAGTACTTC
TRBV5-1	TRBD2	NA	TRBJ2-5	CASSPWTSGGLQETQYF	TGCGCCAGCAGCCCCTGGACTAGCGGGGGCCTACAAGAGACCCAGTACTTC
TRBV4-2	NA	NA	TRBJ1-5	CASSQGMPQAAQHF	TGTGCCAGCAGCCAAGGGATGCCCCAGGCGGCCCAGCATTTT
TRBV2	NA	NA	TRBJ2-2	CASTGDHTGELFF	TGTGCCAGCACGGGGGATCACACCGGGGAGCTGTTTTTT
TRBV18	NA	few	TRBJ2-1	CASSPAGLNEQFF	TGTGCCAGCTCACCCGCGGGACTCAATGAGCAGTTCTTC
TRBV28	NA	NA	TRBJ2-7	CASKRNIGVPVYEQYF	TGTGCCAGCAAACGTAATATAGGGGTTCCCGTCTACGAGCAGTACTTC
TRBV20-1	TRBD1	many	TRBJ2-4	CSAGTGLDIQYF	TGCAGTGCTGGGACAGGGTTGGACATTCAGTACTTC
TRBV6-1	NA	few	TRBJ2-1	CASSVEGYNEQFF	TGTGCCAGCAGTGTCGAGGGGTACAATGAGCAGTTCTTC
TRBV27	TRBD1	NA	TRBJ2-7	CASSLNFHPGQGIYEEQYF	TGTGCCAGCAGCCTAAATTTTCACCCGGGACAGGGGATTTATGAAGAGCAGTACTTC
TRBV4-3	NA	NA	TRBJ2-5	CASSHQRGVREQYF	TGCGCCAGCAGCCACCAGAGGGGGGTTAGGGAGCAGTACTTC
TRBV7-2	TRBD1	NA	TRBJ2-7	CTSSLIPVGTGGEQYF	TGTACCAGCAGCCTCATCCCCGTGGGGACAGGGGGCGAGCAGTACTTC
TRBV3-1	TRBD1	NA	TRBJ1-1	CASSHTGAGNTEAFF	TGTGCCAGCAGCCACACAGGGGCAGGGAACACTGAAGCTTTCTTT
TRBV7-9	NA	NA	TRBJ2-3	CASSPRGVGDTDTQYF	TGTGCCAGCAGCCCTAGGGGGGTTGGAGACACAGATACGCAGTATTTT